The sample holds a few counts of the clone carrying this T cell receptor (beta chain). Its antigen is unknown. Trimming took off 5 bases at V and 5 bases at J, with 15 bases between the two ends. There are 14 residues in the CDR3. From the 5' RACE reads, TCRdb called clonotypes with MiXCR, one entry per CDR3 protein. The repertoire includes more than 300,000 distinct CDR3 sequences, about 6.9% of them detected once, and 15% to 20% sits in the top ten. This record comes from a study of T cells after yellow fever vaccination. Study-wide results and limits: Most clones from primary vaccination were detected again post-booster (just over 95% CD4, 88% CD8).

The sequence derives from a man aged 18 to 35 who received the YFV17D yellow fever vaccine. The specimen comprised PBMCs, sampled roughly seven weeks after the first yellow fever vaccination. The chain combines TRBV12-3 or TRBV12-4 with TRBJ1-2; D remains ambiguous. In DNA form, the CDR3 reads TGTGCCAGCAGTGCTGAGGGTCGGATATATGGCTACACCTTC. As protein: CASSAEGRIYGYTF.